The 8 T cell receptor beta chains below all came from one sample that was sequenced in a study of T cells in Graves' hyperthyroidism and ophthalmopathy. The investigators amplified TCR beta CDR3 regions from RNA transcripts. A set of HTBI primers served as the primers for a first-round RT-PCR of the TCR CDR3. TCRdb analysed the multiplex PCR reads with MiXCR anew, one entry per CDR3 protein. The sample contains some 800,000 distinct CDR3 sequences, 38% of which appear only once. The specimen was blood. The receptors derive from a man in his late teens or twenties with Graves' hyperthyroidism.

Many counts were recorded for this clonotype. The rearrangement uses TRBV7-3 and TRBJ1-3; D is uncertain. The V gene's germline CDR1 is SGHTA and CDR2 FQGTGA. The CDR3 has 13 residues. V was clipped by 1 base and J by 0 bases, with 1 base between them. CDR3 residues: CASSLSSGNTIYF. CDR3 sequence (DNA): TGTGCCAGCAGCTTAAGCTCTGGAAACACCATATATTTT.

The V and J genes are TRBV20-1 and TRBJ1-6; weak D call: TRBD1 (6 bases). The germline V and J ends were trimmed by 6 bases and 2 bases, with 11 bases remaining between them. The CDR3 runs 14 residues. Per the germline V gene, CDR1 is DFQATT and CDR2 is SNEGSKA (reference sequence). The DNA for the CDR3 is TGCAGTGCCCCGGACAGAACCTATAATTCACCCCTCCACTTT. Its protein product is CSAPDRTYNSPLHF.

CDR3 bases: TGTGCCAGCAGCGTAGGAGTTCTAGCGGGAACCGGGGAGCTGTTTTTT. Translation: CASSVGVLAGTGELFF. The rearrangement joins TRBV9 to TRBJ2-2; 9 bases line up with TRBD2. Unmatched junction bases numbered 5, after V lost 0 bases and J lost 5 bases. Germline loops: CDR1 SGDLS, CDR2 YYNGEE. The CDR3 length is 16 residues.

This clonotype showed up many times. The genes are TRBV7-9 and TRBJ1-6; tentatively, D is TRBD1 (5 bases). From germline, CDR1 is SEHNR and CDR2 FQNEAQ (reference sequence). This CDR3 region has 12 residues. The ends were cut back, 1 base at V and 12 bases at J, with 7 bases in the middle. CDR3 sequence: CASSLGQGPLHF. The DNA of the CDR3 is TGTGCCAGCAGCTTAGGCCAGGGACCCCTCCACTTT.

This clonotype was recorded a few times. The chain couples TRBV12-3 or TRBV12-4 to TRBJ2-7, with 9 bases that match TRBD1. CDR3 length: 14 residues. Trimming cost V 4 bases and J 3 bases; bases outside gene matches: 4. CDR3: CASSSTGGNYEQYF. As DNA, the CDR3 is TGTGCCAGCAGTTCGACAGGGGGGAACTACGAGCAGTACTTC.

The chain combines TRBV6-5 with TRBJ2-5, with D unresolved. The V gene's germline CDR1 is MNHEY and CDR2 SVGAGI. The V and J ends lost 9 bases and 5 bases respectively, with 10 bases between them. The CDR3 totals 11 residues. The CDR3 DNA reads TGTGCCAGTCTGTCCTTCGAGACCCAGTACTTC. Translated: CASLSFETQYF.

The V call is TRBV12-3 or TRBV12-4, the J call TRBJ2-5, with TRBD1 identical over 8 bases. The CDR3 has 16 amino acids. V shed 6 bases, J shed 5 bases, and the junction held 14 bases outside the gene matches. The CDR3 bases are TGTGCCAGCAGCCCCCTGGGGCAGGGGGCGGACGAGACCCAGTACTTC. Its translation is CASSPLGQGADETQYF.

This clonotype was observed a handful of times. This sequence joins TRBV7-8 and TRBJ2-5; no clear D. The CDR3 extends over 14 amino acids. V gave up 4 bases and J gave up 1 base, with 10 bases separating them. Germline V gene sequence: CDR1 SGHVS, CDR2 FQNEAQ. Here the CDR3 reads CASSSPLVQETQYF. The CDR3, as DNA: TGTGCCAGCAGCTCCCCACTGGTCCAAGAGACCCAGTACTTC.